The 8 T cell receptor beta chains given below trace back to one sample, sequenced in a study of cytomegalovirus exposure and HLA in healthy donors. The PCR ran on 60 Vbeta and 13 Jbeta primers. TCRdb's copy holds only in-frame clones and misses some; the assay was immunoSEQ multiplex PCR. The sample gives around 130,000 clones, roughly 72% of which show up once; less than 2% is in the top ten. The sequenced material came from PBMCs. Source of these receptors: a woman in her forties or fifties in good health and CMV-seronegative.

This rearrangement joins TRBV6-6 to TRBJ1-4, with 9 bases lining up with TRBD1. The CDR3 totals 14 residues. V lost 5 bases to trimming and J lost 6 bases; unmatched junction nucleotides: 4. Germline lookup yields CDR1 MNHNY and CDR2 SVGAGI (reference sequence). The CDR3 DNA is TGTGCCAGCAGTCGCCGGGACAGGGATGAAAAACTGTTTTTT. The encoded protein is CASSRRDRDEKLFF.

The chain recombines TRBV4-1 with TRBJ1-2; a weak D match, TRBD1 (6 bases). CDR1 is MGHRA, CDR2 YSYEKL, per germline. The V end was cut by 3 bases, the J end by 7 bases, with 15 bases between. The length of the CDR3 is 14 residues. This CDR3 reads CASSQDTGFGGYTF. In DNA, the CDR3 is TGCGCCAGCAGCCAGGATACAGGGTTTGGTGGCTACACCTTC.

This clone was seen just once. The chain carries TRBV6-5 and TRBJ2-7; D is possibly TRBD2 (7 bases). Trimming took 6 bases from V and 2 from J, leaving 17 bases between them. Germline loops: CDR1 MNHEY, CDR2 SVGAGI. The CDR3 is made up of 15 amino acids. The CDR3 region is CASSQTRGATYEQYF. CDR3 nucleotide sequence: TGTGCCAGCAGCCAAACACGGGGGGCTACCTACGAGCAGTACTTC.

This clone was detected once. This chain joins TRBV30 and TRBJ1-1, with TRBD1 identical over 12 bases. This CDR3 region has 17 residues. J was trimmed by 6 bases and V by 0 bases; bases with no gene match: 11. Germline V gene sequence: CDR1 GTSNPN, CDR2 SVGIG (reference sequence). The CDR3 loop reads CAWSVWGTGGSRAEAFF. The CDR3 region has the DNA TGTGCCTGGAGTGTATGGGGGACAGGGGGCTCCCGTGCTGAAGCTTTCTTT.

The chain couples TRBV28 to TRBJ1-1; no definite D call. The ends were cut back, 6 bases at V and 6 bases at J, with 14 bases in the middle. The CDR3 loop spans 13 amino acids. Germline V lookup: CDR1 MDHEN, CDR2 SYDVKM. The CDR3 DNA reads TGTGCCAGCAGCCCCGGGAGTGGTCCTGAAGCTTTCTTT. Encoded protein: CASSPGSGPEAFF.

This CDR3 reads CARSLASASGRSEQYF. In DNA form, the CDR3 reads TGTGCCAGAAGCTTGGCCTCGGCTAGCGGGAGATCCGAGCAGTACTTC. This chain uses TRBV5-3 with TRBJ2-7; 10 bases line up with TRBD2. TRBV5-3 is recorded as an ORF, its role being uncertain. J was trimmed by 6 bases and V by 0 bases; bases with no gene match: 9. This CDR3 contains 16 residues.

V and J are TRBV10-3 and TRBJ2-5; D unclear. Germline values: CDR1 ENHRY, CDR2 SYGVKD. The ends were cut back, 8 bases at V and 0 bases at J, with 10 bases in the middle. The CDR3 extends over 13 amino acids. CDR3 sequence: CAIGGVYQETQYF. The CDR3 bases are TGTGCCATCGGCGGAGTGTACCAAGAGACCCAGTACTTC.

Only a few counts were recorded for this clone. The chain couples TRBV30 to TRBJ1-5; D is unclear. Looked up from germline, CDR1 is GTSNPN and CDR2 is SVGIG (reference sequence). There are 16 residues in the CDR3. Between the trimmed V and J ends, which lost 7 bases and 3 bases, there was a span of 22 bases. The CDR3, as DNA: TGTGCCTCCACGGTAGGGTGGGGAGGCTCCAATCAGCCCCAGCATTTT. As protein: CASTVGWGGSNQPQHF.